Shown below are 26 T cell receptor beta chains from a single sample sequenced in a study of T cell responses to AZD1222 COVID-19 vaccine. Assay used: immunoSEQ multiplex PCR; TCRdb lists only in-frame clones, some missing. This sample has about 150,000 clones, with about 87% found just once. Source: peripheral blood, taken on day 0 of AZD1222 vaccination. The source of these receptors is an adult in good health.

The genes are TRBV19 and TRBJ1-3, with a possible D match to TRBD1 (5 bases). This CDR3 contains 16 residues. Germline CDR1 is LNHDA and CDR2 is SQIVND (reference sequence). Deletions cut 3 bases from V and 0 bases from J, with 12 bases between. The CDR3 DNA sequence: TGTGCCAGTAGTATGATTGACAGCCTCTCTGGAAACACCATATATTTT. Protein: CASSMIDSLSGNTIYF.

This clone was seen a handful of times. This chain uses TRBV5-1 with TRBJ1-5; D uncertain. V dropped 4 bases and J dropped 2 bases, with 7 bases sitting between them. The CDR3 has 13 residues. Germline V gene data show CDR1 as SGHRS and CDR2 as YFSETQ. CDR3 amino acids: CASSQSGNQPQHF. The CDR3 region has the DNA TGCGCCAGCAGCCAGTCTGGCAATCAGCCCCAGCATTTT. The whole variable domain, remainder taken from reference TRBV5-1 and TRBJ1-5, is KAGVTQTPRYLIKTRGQQVTLSCSPISGHRSVSWYQQTPGQGLQFLFEYFSETQRNKGNFPGRFSGRQFSNSRSEMNVSTLELGDSALYLCASSQSGNQPQHFGDGTRLSIL.

The chain couples TRBV18 to TRBJ1-3; D remains unclear. Germline CDR1 KGHSH, CDR2 LQKENI. V gave up 2 bases and J gave up 2 bases, with 7 bases separating them. The CDR3 is 14 amino acids. The CDR3 is CASSPLGTGNTIYF. The CDR3 DNA is TGTGCCAGCTCACCATTAGGGACTGGAAACACCATATATTTT.

The V and J genes are TRBV7-9 and TRBJ1-1; D not resolved. Trimming pared 6 bases from V and 1 base from J, leaving 15 bases between. CDR1 and CDR2 from the germline V gene are SEHNR and FQNEAQ (reference sequence). This CDR3 has 15 amino acids. CDR3 nucleotide sequence: TGTGCCAGCAGTGTCCTTCGAAAAGGGAACACTGAAGCTTTCTTT. Translated: CASSVLRKGNTEAFF.

The rearrangement uses TRBV7-3 and TRBJ2-1; D possibly corresponds to TRBD2 (5 bases). The germline V gene has CDR1 SGHTA and CDR2 FQGTGA. CDR3 size: 13 residues. Trimming removed 1 base at V and 10 bases at J, with 11 bases between. The CDR3 DNA follows: TGTGCCAGCAGCTTAATGGAGTCGGGGGAGCAGTTCTTC. It is translated as CASSLMESGEQFF.

CDR3 sequence (DNA): TGTGCCAGCATGAGACAGGGGGTATCTTACGAGCAGTACTTC. The encoded protein is CASMRQGVSYEQYF. This rearrangement joins TRBV7-2 to TRBJ2-7; TRBD1 agrees at 9 bases. The CDR3 consists of 14 residues. Germline loops: CDR1 SGHTA, CDR2 FQGNSA. With V trimmed by 7 bases and J by 4 bases, 8 bases remained unmatched.

This chain uses TRBV5-1 with TRBJ2-7; the D gene could be TRBD1 or TRBD2 (5 bases each). There are 12 residues in the CDR3. The germline V gene encodes CDR1 SGHRS and CDR2 YFSETQ. V lost 0 bases and J lost 6, with 7 bases in between. The DNA of the CDR3 is TGCGCCAGCAGCTTGGCCGGGGCCGAGCAGTACTTC. It is translated as CASSLAGAEQYF. Full variable domain (outside the CDR3, taken from reference TRBV5-1 and TRBJ2-7): KAGVTQTPRYLIKTRGQQVTLSCSPISGHRSVSWYQQTPGQGLQFLFEYFSETQRNKGNFPGRFSGRQFSNSRSEMNVSTLELGDSALYLCASSLAGAEQYFGPGTRLTVT.

V gene TRBV5-1 combines with J gene TRBJ1-1, with 8 positions matching TRBD1. The V segment lost 4 bases and the J segment 3 bases; nucleotides outside the gene matches: 17. This CDR3 region has 18 residues. Germline values: CDR1 SGHRS, CDR2 YFSETQ. CDR3 DNA sequence: TGCGCCAGCAGCCCCCGAACCCTGAGACAGGGGCGGGACACTGAAGCTTTCTTT. Translating it yields CASSPRTLRQGRDTEAFF.

The gene calls are TRBV7-9 and TRBJ1-4; 7 positions agree with TRBD1. The junction had 8 bases not matched to a gene; V was cut back by 5 bases and J by 8 bases. Germline CDR1 reads SEHNR; CDR2 reads FQNEAQ (reference sequence). The CDR3 is 14 amino acids. The DNA for the CDR3 is TGTGCCAGCAGCCTCGGACAGGCATGGGAAAAACTGTTTTTT. Encoded protein: CASSLGQAWEKLFF.

The chain employs TRBV3-1 (or the pseudogene TRBV3-2) and TRBJ1-6; 8 positions agree with TRBD1. Germline lookup yields CDR1 LGHDT and CDR2 YNNKEL (reference sequence). Trimming at V came to 2 bases and at J to 7 bases, leaving 1 base not matched to a gene. The length of the CDR3 is 14 residues. The CDR3 region is CASSQRQGNSPLHF. CDR3 nucleotide sequence: TGTGCCAGCAGCCAACGACAGGGGAATTCACCCCTCCACTTT.

V gene TRBV7-9 combines with J gene TRBJ1-1; D possibly corresponds to TRBD1 (6 bases). This CDR3 is 14 amino acids long. Deletions cut 6 bases from V and 1 base from J, with 12 bases between. The germline CDR1 and CDR2 sequences are SEHNR and FQNEAQ (reference sequence). The CDR3 sequence is CASSSIGGNTEAFF. CDR3 nucleotide sequence: TGTGCCAGCAGTTCAATAGGGGGGAACACTGAAGCTTTCTTT.

Concerning this clone itself: This same CDR3 is encoded by further DNA sequences in the sample. The genes are TRBV9 and TRBJ1-3, with D possibly being TRBD1 (6 bases). Trimming removed 0 bases at V and 2 bases at J, with 6 bases between. CDR1 is SGDLS, CDR2 YYNGEE, per germline. This CDR3 comprises 14 residues. CDR3 loop: CASSVAGAGNTIYF. DNA for the CDR3: TGTGCCAGCAGCGTAGCAGGGGCTGGAAACACCATATATTTT.

CDR3 nucleotides: TGCGCCAGCACCGGGGGAAGCTCCTACAATGAGCAGTTCTTC. As protein: CASTGGSSYNEQFF. This chain joins TRBV5-1 and TRBJ2-1, with a weak D call TRBD2 (6 bases). V lost 6 bases and J 0 bases, leaving 10 bases between the germline ends. The CDR3 runs to 14 residues. CDR1 SGHRS and CDR2 YFSETQ come from the germline V gene.

The sample holds a few counts of this clone. The chain links TRBV4-1 to TRBJ2-7; D call uncertain. V was clipped by 2 bases and J by 0 bases, with 14 bases between them. The CDR3 contains 16 residues. Per the germline V gene, CDR1 is MGHRA and CDR2 is YSYEKL. The CDR3 bases are TGCGCCAGCAGCCAACAGTCAGGCCCTAGCTCCTACGAGCAGTACTTC. It is translated as CASSQQSGPSSYEQYF.

The chain carries TRBV12-3 or TRBV12-4 and TRBJ2-5; no clear D gene. V lost 5 bases to trimming and J lost 4 bases, with 5 bases between them. This CDR3 has 11 amino acids. The CDR3 DNA reads as TGTGCCAGCAGTGTGGTAGAGACCCAGTACTTC. Translated: CASSVVETQYF.

The V call is TRBV7-3, the J call TRBJ2-1; D uncertain. Trimming removed 3 bases at V and 2 bases at J, with 11 bases between. The germline V gene encodes CDR1 SGHTA and CDR2 FQGTGA. CDR3 length equals 15 residues. The chain's CDR3 is CASSFRGVPYNEQFF. The CDR3 coding sequence is TGTGCCAGCAGCTTTCGTGGGGTACCCTACAATGAGCAGTTCTTC. Complete variable domain (other parts from reference TRBV7-3 and TRBJ2-1): GAGVSQTPSNKVTEKGKYVELRCDPISGHTALYWYRQSLGQGPEFLIYFQGTGAADDSGLPNDRFFAVRPEGSVSTLKIQRTERGDSAVYLCASSFRGVPYNEQFFGPGTRLTVL.

The rearrangement links TRBV27 to TRBJ2-3, with D maybe TRBD1 (6 bases). CDR3 length: 15 amino acids. V dropped 3 bases and J dropped 6 bases, with 16 bases sitting between them. The germline V gene encodes CDR1 MNHEY and CDR2 SMNVEV (reference sequence). The CDR3 loop is CASSFTTGGVDTQYF. CDR3 sequence (DNA): TGTGCCAGCAGTTTTACGACAGGCGGTGTCGATACGCAGTATTTT.

V and J are TRBV2 and TRBJ2-5; D not resolved. Germline assignment: CDR1 SNHLY and CDR2 FYNNEI. The CDR3 is 18 amino acids. V lost 0 bases to trimming and J lost 6 bases, with 23 bases between them. CDR3 DNA: TGTGCCAGCAGTGAAGCAAGTTGGGGATCGAGCCTGTTAAAGACCCAGTACTTC. This translates into CASSEASWGSSLLKTQYF.

V and J are TRBV5-1 and TRBJ1-2; D is perhaps TRBD1 (6 bases). The CDR3 is 15 residues long. Germline V CDR1 and CDR2: SGHRS, YFSETQ. Trimming took 4 bases from V and 3 from J, leaving 16 bases between them. The CDR3 sequence: CASSPNRVVDYGYTF. As DNA, the CDR3 is TGCGCCAGCAGCCCGAACAGGGTCGTTGACTATGGCTACACCTTC.

The chain has TRBV7-9 and TRBJ1-2; D gene uncertain. Deletions cut 5 bases from V and 8 bases from J, with 12 bases between. This CDR3 is 12 amino acids long. CDR1 is SEHNR, CDR2 FQNEAQ, per germline (reference sequence). Written as DNA, the CDR3 is TGTGCCAGCAGCCCGCGCGGGGAGGGCTACACCTTC. Translation: CASSPRGEGYTF.

CDR3 protein: CASRYGGNGQAFYGYTF. DNA for the CDR3: TGTGCCAGTAGATATGGGGGTAATGGACAGGCATTCTATGGCTACACCTTC. The genes are TRBV19 and TRBJ1-2; 7 bases are shared with TRBD1. The CDR3 runs 17 residues. Germline CDR1 and CDR2: LNHDA and SQIVND (reference sequence). V lost 6 bases to trimming and J lost 4 bases; unmatched junction nucleotides: 17.

V usage is TRBV7-9 and J usage is TRBJ1-4, with 11 bases that match TRBD1. The CDR3 runs 15 residues. Germline V CDR1 and CDR2: SEHNR, FQNEAQ (reference sequence). Germline trimming cut 2 bases from V and 7 bases from J; bases unmatched to any gene: 3. The CDR3 here is CASSLLGQGAEKLFF. The CDR3 DNA is TGTGCCAGCAGCTTATTAGGACAGGGGGCTGAAAAACTGTTTTTT.

The rearrangement links TRBV5-6 to TRBJ2-2; TRBD1 matches 7 bases. J lost 0 bases, V lost 0 bases, and 2 bases had no gene match. CDR3 size: 16 residues. The germline V gene has CDR1 SGHDT and CDR2 YYEEEE. CDR3 DNA sequence: TGTGCCAGCAGCTTGGATGGACAGGCGAACACCGGGGAGCTGTTTTTT. Protein product: CASSLDGQANTGELFF.

The chain has TRBV19 and TRBJ1-1; 8 bases are shared with TRBD1. The CDR3 consists of 15 residues. Germline V lookup: CDR1 LNHDA, CDR2 SQIVND (reference sequence). The V gene end was trimmed by 5 bases and the J gene end by 5 bases; junction bases not matched to a gene: 10. CDR3 DNA: TGTGCCAGTAGTCTCAGGACAGGGAAAGAGACTGAAGCTTTCTTT. Protein product: CASSLRTGKETEAFF.

The V call is TRBV19, the J call TRBJ2-1, with 9 positions matching TRBD1. CDR3 length equals 15 residues. In germline, CDR1 is LNHDA, CDR2 SQIVND (reference sequence). V was pared by 3 bases and J by 8 bases, with 8 bases of the junction left unmatched. CDR3 sequence reads: CASSISGTGTYEQFF. DNA of the CDR3: TGTGCCAGTAGTATCTCCGGGACAGGGACATATGAGCAGTTCTTC.

This clone was detected only a few times. The chain couples TRBV3-1 (or the pseudogene TRBV3-2) to TRBJ2-1, with a tentative D call TRBD2 (6 bases). V lost 0 bases and J lost 9, with 6 bases in between. Per germline, CDR1 LGHDT and CDR2 YNNKEL (reference sequence). CDR3 length equals 12 residues. Written as DNA, the CDR3 is TGTGCCAGCAGCCAAGAGGGGGGTGAGCAGTTCTTC. Translated, it gives CASSQEGGEQFF.